This TCR beta chain originates from a study of T-cell memory formation after mild COVID-19. Background on the study: Largely, TCR clusters stayed within a single donor.

This CDR3 contains 15 residues. Germline V gives CDR1 MNHEY, CDR2 SVGEGT. Deletions cut 6 bases from V and 6 bases from J, with 19 bases between. Constant-segment primers served in 5'RACE that generated TCR alpha and TCR beta cDNA libraries bearing sample barcodes and UMIs. Each CDR3 protein is one row after TCRdb ran MiXCR on the 5' RACE reads. Here the sample spans some 120,000 distinct CDR3 sequences, 15% to 20% being singletons. V and J are TRBV6-2 or TRBV6-3 and TRBJ2-3; no clear D gene. This clonotype originated in a man between 18 and 29 years old who had mild COVID-19 (a few samples of this study predate the infection). Cell type and time point are not known. Material: PBMCs or a T cell subset sorted from them (not recorded which). CDR3 loop: CASSRLPSAVDTQYF. DNA for the CDR3: TGTGCCAGCAGCCGCCTACCTTCTGCGGTCGATACGCAGTATTTT.